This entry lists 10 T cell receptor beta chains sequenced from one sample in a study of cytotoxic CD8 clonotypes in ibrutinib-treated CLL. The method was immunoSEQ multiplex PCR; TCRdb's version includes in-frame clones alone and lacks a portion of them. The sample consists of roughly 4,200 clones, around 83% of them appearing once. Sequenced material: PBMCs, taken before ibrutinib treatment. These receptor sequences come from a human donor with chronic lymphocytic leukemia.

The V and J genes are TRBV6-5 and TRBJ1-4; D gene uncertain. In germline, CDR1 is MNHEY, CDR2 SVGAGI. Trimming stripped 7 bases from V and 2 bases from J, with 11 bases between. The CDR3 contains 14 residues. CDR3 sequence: CASTPQLTNEKLFF. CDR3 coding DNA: TGTGCCAGCACCCCACAACTTACTAATGAAAAACTGTTTTTT.

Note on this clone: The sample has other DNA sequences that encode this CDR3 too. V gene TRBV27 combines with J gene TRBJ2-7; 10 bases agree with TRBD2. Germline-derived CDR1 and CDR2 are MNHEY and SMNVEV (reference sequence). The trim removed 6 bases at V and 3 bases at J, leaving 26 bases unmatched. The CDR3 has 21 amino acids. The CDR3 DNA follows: TGTGCCAGCAGCCTAGCCCCACCCGGGACTAGCGCACCCGTGGGGTACTACGAGCAGTACTTC. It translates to CASSLAPPGTSAPVGYYEQYF.

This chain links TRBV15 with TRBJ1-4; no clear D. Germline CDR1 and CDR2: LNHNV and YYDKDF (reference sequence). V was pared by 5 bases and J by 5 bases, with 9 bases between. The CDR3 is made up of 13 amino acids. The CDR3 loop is CATSPPLNEKLFF. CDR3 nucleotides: TGTGCCACCAGCCCGCCTCTCAATGAAAAACTGTTTTTT.

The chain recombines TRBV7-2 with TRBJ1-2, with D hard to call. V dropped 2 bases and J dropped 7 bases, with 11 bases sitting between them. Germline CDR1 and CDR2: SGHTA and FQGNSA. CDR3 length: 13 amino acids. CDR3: CASSLTGEGGYTF. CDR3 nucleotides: TGTGCCAGCAGCTTAACCGGGGAAGGTGGCTACACCTTC.

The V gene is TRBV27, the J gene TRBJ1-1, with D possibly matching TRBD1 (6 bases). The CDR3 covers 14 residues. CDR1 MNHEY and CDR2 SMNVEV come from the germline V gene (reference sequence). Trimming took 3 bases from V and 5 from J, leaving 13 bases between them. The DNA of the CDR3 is TGTGCCAGCAGTTTGGGGGGGCAGCGGACTGAAGCTTTCTTT. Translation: CASSLGGQRTEAFF.

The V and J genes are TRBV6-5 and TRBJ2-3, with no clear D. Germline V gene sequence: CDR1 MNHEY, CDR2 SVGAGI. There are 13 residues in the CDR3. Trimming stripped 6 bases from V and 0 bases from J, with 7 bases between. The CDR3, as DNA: TGTGCCAGCAGGGGCACCAGCACAGATACGCAGTATTTT. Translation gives CASRGTSTDTQYF.

The DNA for the CDR3 is TGTGCCAGCAGCTTAAACTCTATTGGGGAGCAGTACTTC. This encodes CASSLNSIGEQYF. This chain uses TRBV11-1 with TRBJ2-7; D is ambiguous. Germline V CDR1 and CDR2: SGHAT, FQDESV (reference sequence). Trimming removed 2 bases at V and 7 bases at J, with 12 bases between. There are 13 residues in the CDR3.

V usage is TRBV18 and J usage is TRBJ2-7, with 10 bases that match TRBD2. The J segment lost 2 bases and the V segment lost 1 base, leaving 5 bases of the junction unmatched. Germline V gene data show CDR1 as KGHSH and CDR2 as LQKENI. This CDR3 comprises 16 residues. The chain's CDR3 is CASSPQGTSVPYEQYF. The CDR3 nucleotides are TGTGCCAGCTCACCACAAGGGACTAGCGTTCCCTACGAGCAGTACTTC.

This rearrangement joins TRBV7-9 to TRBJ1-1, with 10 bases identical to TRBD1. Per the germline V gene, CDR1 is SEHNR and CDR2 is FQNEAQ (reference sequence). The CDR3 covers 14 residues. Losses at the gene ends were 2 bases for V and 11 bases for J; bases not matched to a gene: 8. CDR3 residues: CASSLRETGGDAFF. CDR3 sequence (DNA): TGTGCCAGCAGCTTAAGGGAGACAGGGGGCGACGCTTTCTTT. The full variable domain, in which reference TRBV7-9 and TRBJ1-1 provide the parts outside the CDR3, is DTGVSQNPRHKITKRGQNVTFRCDPISEHNRLYWYRQTLGQGPEFLTYFQNEAQLEKSRLLSDRFSAERPKGSFSTLEIQRTEQGDSAMYLCASSLRETGGDAFFGQGTRLTVV.

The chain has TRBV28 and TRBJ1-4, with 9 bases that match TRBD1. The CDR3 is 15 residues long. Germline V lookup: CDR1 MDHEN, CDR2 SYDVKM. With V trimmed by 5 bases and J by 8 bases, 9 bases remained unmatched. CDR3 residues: CASSHEQGAGEKLFF. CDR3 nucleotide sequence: TGTGCCAGCAGTCACGAACAGGGGGCTGGGGAAAAACTGTTTTTT.